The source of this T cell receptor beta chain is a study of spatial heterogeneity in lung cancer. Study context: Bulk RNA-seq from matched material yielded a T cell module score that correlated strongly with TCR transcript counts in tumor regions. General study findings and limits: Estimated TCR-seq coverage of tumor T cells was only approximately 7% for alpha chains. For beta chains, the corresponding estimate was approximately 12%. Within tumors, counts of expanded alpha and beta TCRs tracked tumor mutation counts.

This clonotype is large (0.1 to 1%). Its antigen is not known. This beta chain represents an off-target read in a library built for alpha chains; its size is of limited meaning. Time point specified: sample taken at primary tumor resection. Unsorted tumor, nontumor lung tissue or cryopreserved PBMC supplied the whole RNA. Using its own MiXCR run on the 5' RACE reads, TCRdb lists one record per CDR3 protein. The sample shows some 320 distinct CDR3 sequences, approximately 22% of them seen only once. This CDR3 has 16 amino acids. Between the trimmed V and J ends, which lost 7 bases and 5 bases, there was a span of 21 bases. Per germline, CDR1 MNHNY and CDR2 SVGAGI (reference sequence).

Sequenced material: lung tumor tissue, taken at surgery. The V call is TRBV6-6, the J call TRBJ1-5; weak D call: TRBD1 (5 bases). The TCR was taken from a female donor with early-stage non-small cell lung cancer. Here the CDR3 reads CASTIQAGGPYQPQHF. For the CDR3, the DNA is TGTGCCAGCACCATTCAGGCCGGGGGTCCCTATCAGCCCCAGCATTTT.